This is a list of T cell receptor beta chains from one sample in a study of vaccination and CD4 T cells after COVID-19. What these receptors recognize is not known. MiXCR, run by TCRdb on the PCR reads, gives a single entry per CDR3 protein. The sample lists 15,000 or so distinct CDR3 sequences, around half seen once, with 25% to 30% in the top ten. The sample in question was cultured CD4+ T cells from blood, obtained after SARS-CoV-2 vaccination. Source of these receptors: a human donor with COVID-19. Both conserved end residues are part of each CDR3. Each record gives: V gene, D gene, clone size, J gene, CDR3 protein, CDR3 DNA. A D gene is named only where the DNA matches it firmly. Not all rows give a size; the values are once, few, many and, for expanded clones, a class.

v_call: TRBV10-1; d_call: -; clone_size: -; j_call: TRBJ1-2; cdr3_aa: CARGGPLDGYTF; cdr3_nt: TGCGCCAGGGGAGGTCCCCTGGATGGCTACACCTTC
v_call: TRBV11-3; d_call: -; clone_size: -; j_call: TRBJ2-5; cdr3_aa: CASSLGAAQETQYF; cdr3_nt: TGTGCCAGCAGCTTAGGGGCAGCCCAAGAGACCCAGTACTTC
v_call: TRBV11-3; d_call: -; clone_size: -; j_call: TRBJ1-2; cdr3_aa: CASSQGEFYGYTF; cdr3_nt: TGTGCCAGCAGCCAAGGCGAGTTCTATGGCTACACCTTC
v_call: TRBV10-3; d_call: TRBD2; clone_size: -; j_call: TRBJ2-1; cdr3_aa: CAISDMTSGGNNEQFF; cdr3_nt: TGTGCCATCAGTGACATGACTAGCGGGGGGAACAATGAGCAGTTCTTC
v_call: TRBV7-9; d_call: -; clone_size: once; j_call: TRBJ1-2; cdr3_aa: CASSPSLLRSYTF; cdr3_nt: TGTGCCAGCAGCCCTAGCCTACTTCGTAGCTACACCTTC
v_call: TRBV11-2; d_call: -; clone_size: few; j_call: TRBJ1-1; cdr3_aa: CASSLGGGGATEAFF; cdr3_nt: TGTGCCAGCAGCTTGGGGGGTGGAGGGGCCACTGAAGCTTTCTTT
v_call: TRBV19; d_call: -; clone_size: -; j_call: TRBJ1-1; cdr3_aa: CASSGQPDTEAFF; cdr3_nt: TGTGCCAGTAGCGGACAGCCAGACACTGAAGCTTTCTTT
v_call: TRBV21-1; d_call: -; clone_size: few; j_call: TRBJ2-5; cdr3_aa: CARRFRLAGGMETQYF; cdr3_nt: TGTGCCAGGAGATTCCGACTAGCGGGGGGTATGGAGACCCAGTACTTC
v_call: TRBV20-1; d_call: TRBD2; clone_size: -; j_call: TRBJ2-5; cdr3_aa: CSASGSGGTQETQYF; cdr3_nt: TGCAGTGCTAGTGGTAGCGGGGGGACCCAAGAGACCCAGTACTTC
v_call: TRBV10-2; d_call: TRBD2; clone_size: few; j_call: TRBJ2-3; cdr3_aa: CASSEVAGGPTDTQYF; cdr3_nt: TGCGCCAGCAGTGAGGTAGCGGGGGGGCCCACAGATACGCAGTATTTT
v_call: TRBV7-9; d_call: TRBD1; clone_size: -; j_call: TRBJ1-1; cdr3_aa: CASSLVVSGGSEAFF; cdr3_nt: TGTGCCAGCAGCTTGGTAGTATCAGGGGGGTCAGAAGCTTTCTTT
v_call: TRBV6-5; d_call: TRBD1; clone_size: -; j_call: TRBJ1-1; cdr3_aa: CASSYSFQQGGEAFF; cdr3_nt: TGTGCCAGCAGTTACAGTTTTCAACAGGGGGGTGAAGCTTTCTTT
v_call: TRBV2; d_call: -; clone_size: -; j_call: TRBJ1-2; cdr3_aa: CASSTGTLYGYTF; cdr3_nt: TGTGCCAGCTCCACAGGGACCCTCTATGGCTACACCTTC
v_call: TRBV25-1; d_call: -; clone_size: -; j_call: TRBJ1-2; cdr3_aa: CASTPLGGVAGYTF; cdr3_nt: TGTGCCAGCACTCCGTTGGGGGGGGTCGCTGGCTACACCTTC
v_call: TRBV6-5; d_call: -; clone_size: once; j_call: TRBJ2-7; cdr3_aa: CASSSPPGKAYEQYF; cdr3_nt: TGTGCCAGCAGTTCCCCTCCCGGGAAGGCCTACGAGCAGTACTTC
v_call: TRBV19; d_call: -; clone_size: -; j_call: TRBJ2-5; cdr3_aa: CASSITQGSGQYF; cdr3_nt: TGTGCCAGTAGTATAACACAGGGAAGTGGCCAGTACTTC
v_call: TRBV7-8; d_call: TRBD2; clone_size: -; j_call: TRBJ2-7; cdr3_aa: CASTHATGLAGAYEQYF; cdr3_nt: TGTGCCAGCACTCACGCCACCGGGCTAGCGGGGGCCTACGAGCAGTACTTC
v_call: TRBV6-1; d_call: -; clone_size: few; j_call: TRBJ2-5; cdr3_aa: CASSKGRETQYF; cdr3_nt: TGTGCCAGCAGTAAGGGGCGGGAGACCCAGTACTTC
v_call: TRBV19; d_call: -; clone_size: -; j_call: TRBJ2-3; cdr3_aa: CASSAVDPRDTQYF; cdr3_nt: TGTGCCAGTAGTGCCGTGGACCCACGGGATACGCAGTATTTT
v_call: TRBV20-1; d_call: -; clone_size: -; j_call: TRBJ2-5; cdr3_aa: CSAGRVVQETQYF; cdr3_nt: TGCAGTGCTGGCAGGGTTGTCCAAGAGACCCAGTACTTC
v_call: TRBV2; d_call: TRBD2; clone_size: -; j_call: TRBJ2-1; cdr3_aa: CASRTSGGRNEQFF; cdr3_nt: TGTGCCAGTCGGACTAGCGGGGGCAGGAATGAGCAGTTCTTC
v_call: TRBV7-8; d_call: -; clone_size: -; j_call: TRBJ2-7; cdr3_aa: CASSLVSAEQYF; cdr3_nt: TGTGCCAGCAGCTTAGTGTCGGCTGAGCAGTACTTC
v_call: TRBV7-9; d_call: -; clone_size: -; j_call: TRBJ1-5; cdr3_aa: CASSSPQHF; cdr3_nt: TGTGCCAGCAGCTCCCCCCAGCATTTT
v_call: TRBV5-4; d_call: TRBD2; clone_size: -; j_call: TRBJ2-7; cdr3_aa: CASSLDLAGIYEQYF; cdr3_nt: TGTGCCAGCAGCTTGGATCTAGCGGGGATCTACGAGCAGTACTTC
v_call: TRBV4-2; d_call: TRBD2; clone_size: -; j_call: TRBJ2-5; cdr3_aa: CASSQWLAGGYVTQYF; cdr3_nt: TGTGCCAGCAGCCAGTGGCTAGCGGGGGGGTATGTGACCCAGTACTTC
v_call: TRBV6-1; d_call: TRBD1; clone_size: few; j_call: TRBJ2-7; cdr3_aa: CASRTPGQNYEQYF; cdr3_nt: TGTGCCAGCAGAACACCGGGACAGAACTACGAGCAGTACTTC
v_call: TRBV27; d_call: -; clone_size: few; j_call: TRBJ1-1; cdr3_aa: CASQSPTFTEAFF; cdr3_nt: TGTGCCAGCCAGTCCCCTACGTTCACTGAAGCTTTCTTT
v_call: TRBV7-2; d_call: -; clone_size: -; j_call: TRBJ2-7; cdr3_aa: CASSFFLPAYEQYF; cdr3_nt: TGTGCCAGCAGCTTTTTTCTGCCTGCCTACGAGCAGTACTTC
v_call: TRBV7-9; d_call: -; clone_size: -; j_call: TRBJ2-6; cdr3_aa: CASSLVGRRISGANVLTF; cdr3_nt: TGTGCCAGCAGCTTAGTTGGGAGACGAATCTCTGGGGCCAACGTCCTGACTTTC
v_call: TRBV7-2; d_call: TRBD2; clone_size: -; j_call: TRBJ2-5; cdr3_aa: CASSFVGTSAETQYF; cdr3_nt: TGTGCCAGCAGCTTCGTGGGGACTAGTGCAGAGACCCAGTACTTC
v_call: TRBV5-1; d_call: -; clone_size: -; j_call: TRBJ1-2; cdr3_aa: CASSFQDYGYTF; cdr3_nt: TGCGCCAGCAGCTTCCAGGACTATGGCTACACCTTC
v_call: TRBV27; d_call: TRBD1; clone_size: few; j_call: TRBJ1-2; cdr3_aa: CASSSIQPGQRHYGYTF; cdr3_nt: TGTGCCAGCAGTTCCATTCAGCCGGGACAGCGACACTATGGCTACACCTTC
v_call: TRBV7-2; d_call: -; clone_size: few; j_call: TRBJ1-2; cdr3_aa: CASSYGSGSNYGYTF; cdr3_nt: TGTGCCAGCAGTTATGGATCAGGCAGTAACTATGGCTACACCTTC
v_call: TRBV19; d_call: -; clone_size: -; j_call: TRBJ2-7; cdr3_aa: CASSVGRGVYEQYF; cdr3_nt: TGTGCCAGTAGTGTCGGGCGGGGAGTCTACGAGCAGTACTTC
v_call: TRBV19; d_call: -; clone_size: once; j_call: TRBJ2-5; cdr3_aa: CASSNPAGNQETQYF; cdr3_nt: TGTGCCAGTAGTAACCCCGCTGGAAACCAAGAGACCCAGTACTTC
v_call: TRBV5-8; d_call: TRBD1; clone_size: -; j_call: TRBJ1-6; cdr3_aa: CASSLRTGLRSPLHF; cdr3_nt: TGTGCCAGCAGCCTCCGGACAGGGCTAAGGTCACCCCTCCACTTT
v_call: TRBV28; d_call: -; clone_size: few; j_call: TRBJ2-5; cdr3_aa: CASRNPGQETQYF; cdr3_nt: TGTGCCAGCAGAAACCCAGGGCAAGAGACCCAGTACTTC
v_call: TRBV6-1; d_call: -; clone_size: few; j_call: TRBJ1-2; cdr3_aa: CASSTFGTETRGYTF; cdr3_nt: TGTGCCAGCAGTACTTTCGGGACGGAGACACGTGGCTACACCTTC
v_call: TRBV6-5; d_call: TRBD1; clone_size: once; j_call: TRBJ2-5; cdr3_aa: CASSSLTGINQETQYF; cdr3_nt: TGTGCCAGCAGTTCCCTGACAGGGATAAACCAAGAGACCCAGTACTTC
v_call: TRBV19; d_call: TRBD1; clone_size: -; j_call: TRBJ2-5; cdr3_aa: CVSSAETGTETQYF; cdr3_nt: TGTGTCAGTAGTGCAGAGACAGGGACAGAGACCCAGTACTTC
v_call: TRBV27; d_call: -; clone_size: -; j_call: TRBJ2-1; cdr3_aa: CASSFRGTYNEQFF; cdr3_nt: TGTGCCAGCAGTTTTAGGGGAACATACAATGAGCAGTTCTTC
v_call: TRBV6-1; d_call: TRBD1; clone_size: -; j_call: TRBJ1-2; cdr3_aa: CASGTGVLNGYTF; cdr3_nt: TGTGCCAGCGGGACAGGGGTCCTTAATGGCTACACCTTC
v_call: TRBV12-3/TRBV12-4; d_call: -; clone_size: few; j_call: TRBJ1-2; cdr3_aa: CASSRPPGSGYGYTF; cdr3_nt: TGTGCCAGCAGTCGACCCCCGGGATCTGGGTATGGCTACACCTTC
v_call: TRBV20-1; d_call: TRBD2; clone_size: -; j_call: TRBJ2-1; cdr3_aa: CSANSRSGGTNNEQFF; cdr3_nt: TGCAGTGCCAATTCGAGGAGCGGGGGGACTAATAATGAGCAGTTCTTC
v_call: TRBV4-1; d_call: TRBD1; clone_size: -; j_call: TRBJ1-6; cdr3_aa: CASSRGDRGNSPLHF; cdr3_nt: TGCGCCAGCAGCCGCGGGGACAGGGGGAATTCACCCCTCCACTTT
v_call: TRBV25-1; d_call: -; clone_size: -; j_call: TRBJ2-5; cdr3_aa: CASSEYRGAEETQYF; cdr3_nt: TGTGCCAGCAGTGAATATAGGGGGGCCGAAGAGACCCAGTACTTC
v_call: TRBV6-5; d_call: TRBD1; clone_size: few; j_call: TRBJ1-5; cdr3_aa: CASSLGTGVQPQHF; cdr3_nt: TGTGCCAGCAGTTTGGGGACAGGGGTTCAGCCCCAGCATTTT
v_call: TRBV5-1; d_call: -; clone_size: -; j_call: TRBJ1-1; cdr3_aa: CASSSDGSNTEAFF; cdr3_nt: TGCGCCAGCAGCAGTGACGGTTCTAACACTGAAGCTTTCTTT
v_call: TRBV7-2; d_call: -; clone_size: few; j_call: TRBJ1-1; cdr3_aa: CASSPDGGTGTEAFF; cdr3_nt: TGTGCCAGCAGCCCCGACGGGGGAACGGGGACTGAAGCTTTCTTT
v_call: TRBV21-1; d_call: -; clone_size: -; j_call: TRBJ1-5; cdr3_aa: CASSKGTGGGQPQHF; cdr3_nt: TGTGCCAGCAGCAAAGGGACAGGGGGCGGTCAGCCCCAGCATTTT
v_call: TRBV19; d_call: -; clone_size: -; j_call: TRBJ2-5; cdr3_aa: CASSIRPGGETQYF; cdr3_nt: TGTGCCAGTAGTATACGGCCCGGGGGCGAGACCCAGTACTTC
v_call: TRBV12-3/TRBV12-4; d_call: -; clone_size: -; j_call: TRBJ2-3; cdr3_aa: CASSLGTPSPTQYF; cdr3_nt: TGTGCCAGCAGTTTAGGGACACCGAGCCCTACGCAGTATTTT
v_call: TRBV28; d_call: TRBD1; clone_size: -; j_call: TRBJ2-7; cdr3_aa: CASYTGTASYEQYF; cdr3_nt: TGTGCCAGCTACACCGGGACAGCGAGTTACGAGCAGTACTTC
v_call: TRBV7-2; d_call: TRBD2; clone_size: -; j_call: TRBJ2-1; cdr3_aa: CASSPRGSAGEAEQFF; cdr3_nt: TGTGCCAGCAGCCCTAGGGGATCAGCGGGGGAGGCTGAGCAGTTCTTC
v_call: TRBV19; d_call: -; clone_size: -; j_call: TRBJ2-1; cdr3_aa: CASSLPGAGYNEQFF; cdr3_nt: TGTGCCAGTAGTCTACCAGGGGCCGGCTACAATGAGCAGTTCTTC
v_call: TRBV7-3; d_call: -; clone_size: -; j_call: TRBJ1-2; cdr3_aa: CASSLDGGGAYGYTF; cdr3_nt: TGTGCCAGCAGCTTAGATGGGGGAGGAGCTTATGGCTACACCTTC
v_call: TRBV7-9; d_call: -; clone_size: once; j_call: TRBJ2-7; cdr3_aa: CASSLSSSEQYF; cdr3_nt: TGTGCCAGCAGCTTATCGAGTTCCGAGCAGTACTTC
v_call: TRBV28; d_call: -; clone_size: -; j_call: TRBJ2-7; cdr3_aa: CASSFVGAYEQYF; cdr3_nt: TGTGCCAGCAGTTTCGTAGGGGCCTACGAGCAGTACTTC
v_call: TRBV10-2; d_call: TRBD1; clone_size: -; j_call: TRBJ2-5; cdr3_aa: CASGGQGARQETQYF; cdr3_nt: TGCGCCAGCGGGGGACAGGGGGCTAGACAAGAGACCCAGTACTTC
v_call: TRBV6-1; d_call: TRBD1; clone_size: few; j_call: TRBJ2-5; cdr3_aa: CASNTQGAGETQYF; cdr3_nt: TGTGCCAGCAACACACAGGGGGCCGGAGAGACCCAGTACTTC